The 28 T cell receptor beta chains in this list originate from one sample, sequenced in a study of T cell clonality in common variable immunodeficiency. Study-wide results and caveats: Fewer deletions and N-nucleotide insertions were reportedly seen in common variable immunodeficiency TCR beta sequences.

The assay was immunoSEQ multiplex PCR, and TCRdb's table has in-frame clones only and misses some. Listed here are about 33,000 clones without any singletons, the top ten holding over 5%. No antigen is known for these receptors. Input material: peripheral blood mononuclear cells. All receptors derive from a human donor with common variable immunodeficiency.

Concerning this clone: The read ends 3 residues shy of where the CDR3 ends; the end is completed using the germline J gene. The chain couples TRBV30 to TRBJ1-2; 8 nucleotides agree with TRBD1. The CDR3 runs 13 residues. Germline CDR1 and CDR2: GTSNPN and SVGIG (reference sequence). Partial CDR3 DNA: TGTGCCTGGAGGTGGGGTACAGGGGGGGGC. Translation gives CAWRWGTGGG. The whole CDR3 sequence reads CAWRWGTGGGYTF.

This clone was observed a few times. The missing CDR3 end, 3 residues past where the read stops, is filled in from the germline J gene. The chain combines TRBV19 with TRBJ2-3; tentative D call: TRBD2 (7 bases). This CDR3 contains 14 residues. Germline CDR1 and CDR2: LNHDA and SQIVND (reference sequence). Trimming removed 7 bases from V and 4 bases from J, with 15 bases in between. This chain's CDR3 is CASTLRGGADTQYF. The part of the CDR3 DNA that was read is TGTGCCAGTACTCTGAGGGGGGGGGCAGATACG. The variable domain in full, with the rest retrieved from reference TRBV19 and TRBJ2-3, is DGGITQSPKYLFRKEGQNVTLSCEQNLNHDAMYWYRQDPGQGLRLIYYSQIVNDFQKGDIAEGYSVSREKKESFPLTVTSAQKNPTAFYLCASTLRGGADTQYFGPGTRLTVL.

There are many counts of this clone. The read halts 3 residues ahead of the CDR3 end, with the missing end drawn from the germline J gene. V usage is TRBV29-1 and J usage is TRBJ2-3; 7 nucleotides match TRBD2. Trimming took 4 bases from V and 0 from J; bases not matched to a gene: 4. Germline V gives CDR1 SQVTM, CDR2 ANQGSEA. This CDR3 has 14 residues. CDR3 sequence: CSVGGGKSTDTQYF. The part of the CDR3 DNA that was read is TGCAGCGTTGGGGGGGGGAAGAGCACAGATACG.

A word on this clone: Read data end 3 residues before the CDR3 end; the end is taken from the germline J gene. The chain is built from TRBV18 and TRBJ1-1; TRBD1 might be the D (5 bases). Germline loops: CDR1 KGHSH, CDR2 LQKENI. This CDR3 has 19 amino acids. Trimming stripped 4 bases from V and 0 bases from J, with 24 bases between. CDR3 DNA (partial): TGTGCCAGCTCACTTCGAGGGGACTATTCGAGTTCCTTGAACACTGAA. Translated: CASSLRGDYSSSLNTE. The whole CDR3 protein reads CASSLRGDYSSSLNTEAFF.

This clone has ten or more counts. The read falls 3 residues short of the CDR3 end, and the missing part is taken from the germline J gene. The genes are TRBV2 and TRBJ2-1; TRBD2 matches at 8 bases. The CDR3 is 16 residues long. After removal of 2 bases from V and 2 bases from J, the junction contained 5 bases not matched to a gene. CDR1 is SNHLY, CDR2 FYNNEI, per germline. The sequenced CDR3 bases are TGTGCCAGCAGTGAAAGGGGGGGACTAGCCTACAATGAG. Residues: CASSERGGLAYNE. The whole CDR3 is CASSERGGLAYNEQFF.

This clone appeared many times. The read ends 3 residues early relative to the CDR3; the germline J gene fills the gap. This chain joins TRBV7-6 and TRBJ2-2, with a possible D match to TRBD1 (5 bases). Per germline, CDR1 SGHVS and CDR2 FNYEAQ. The CDR3 runs to 18 residues. V shed 4 bases and J shed 1 base, with 19 bases lying between them. The covered CDR3 bases are TGTGCCAGCAGCTCGTCGGCGACAGCACCCCTGAACACCGGGGAG. The encoded protein is CASSSSATAPLNTGE. The full-length CDR3 reads as CASSSSATAPLNTGELFF.

Comment on this clone: The sequence runs out 3 residues before the end of the CDR3; the remainder is reconstructed from the germline J gene. The chain links TRBV2 to TRBJ2-5; tentative D call: TRBD1 (8 bases). The CDR3 runs to 15 residues. Germline V gene sequence: CDR1 SNHLY, CDR2 FYNNEI. The V end lost 4 bases, the J end lost 1 base, and 13 bases lay between the germline ends. CDR3 loop: CASSGNRGGQETQYF. The part of the CDR3 DNA that was read is TGTGCCAGCAGTGGTAACAGGGGGGGCCAAGAGACC.

This clone was observed a few times. The read stops 3 residues short of the end of the CDR3; the missing end is completed from the germline J gene. V gene TRBV6-4 combines with J gene TRBJ2-1; TRBD1 aligns across 10 bases. This CDR3 has 15 residues. V was pared by 2 bases and J by 7 bases, with 5 bases of the junction left unmatched. In germline, CDR1 is MRHNA, CDR2 SNTAGT. The sequenced CDR3 bases are TGTGCCAGCAGTGACACAGACAGGGGGCGGAATGAG. Amino acid sequence: CASSDTDRGRNE. The CDR3 reads in full as CASSDTDRGRNEQFF.

This clone was seen ten or more times. The CDR3 end falls 3 residues outside the read, so it is completed with the germline J gene. The gene calls are TRBV19 and TRBJ1-5; D perhaps matches TRBD1 (6 bases). The V end was cut by 1 base, the J end by 9 bases, with 19 bases between. This CDR3 has 16 residues. CDR1 is LNHDA and CDR2 is SQIVND in the germline V gene (reference sequence). The chain's CDR3 is CASSIGTATSPWPQHF. The covered CDR3 bases are TGTGCCAGTAGTATAGGGACAGCAACTTCCCCCTGGCCC.

This clone was seen ten or more times. CDR3 sequence reads: CASKGFRQGDQPQHF. The sequenced CDR3 bases are TGTGCCAGCAAAGGATTTAGACAGGGGGATCAGCCC. This rearrangement joins TRBV2 to TRBJ1-5; the match to TRBD1 covers 9 bases. The CDR3 goes on 3 residues after the read ends, and that part is filled in from the germline J gene. Trimming cost V 7 bases and J 5 bases; bases outside gene matches: 9. CDR1 and CDR2 (germline): SNHLY, FYNNEI. The CDR3 sequence is 15 residues long.

This clone was recorded at least ten times. The read gets to within 3 residues of the CDR3 end, and the germline J gene fills in the rest. The rearrangement joins TRBV7-6 to TRBJ2-2; D gene ambiguous. With 0 bases removed from V and 6 bases from J, the gap between germline ends came to 5 bases. CDR1 and CDR2 from the germline V gene are SGHVS and FNYEAQ. The CDR3 has 13 amino acids. CDR3 region: CASSLAQAGELFF. The CDR3 bases that were read are TGTGCCAGCAGCTTAGCGCAGGCCGGGGAG.

This clone appeared a few times. The read ends 3 residues early relative to the CDR3; the germline J gene fills the gap. This chain links TRBV18 with TRBJ1-1, with TRBD1 identical over 7 bases. J was trimmed by 5 bases and V by 2 bases; bases with no gene match: 2. The CDR3 runs 13 residues. CDR1 is KGHSH, CDR2 LQKENI, per germline. The CDR3 spells CASSPDRVTEAFF. Partial CDR3 DNA: TGTGCCAGCTCACCAGACAGGGTTACTGAA.

This clone occurred many times. The read halts 3 residues ahead of the CDR3 end, with the missing end drawn from the germline J gene. J is TRBJ1-3 and V is TRBV10-3; the D gene is possibly TRBD1 (5 bases). V dropped 5 bases and J dropped 0 bases, with 11 bases sitting between them. The CDR3 loop spans 15 amino acids. Germline lookup yields CDR1 ENHRY and CDR2 SYGVKD. The sequenced CDR3 bases are TGTGCCATCAGTCAGGCAGGGAGCTCTGGAAACACC. This encodes CAISQAGSSGNT. The whole CDR3 reads CAISQAGSSGNTIYF.

This clone was observed a few times. The read falls 3 residues short of the CDR3 end, and the missing part is taken from the germline J gene. The genes are TRBV19 and TRBJ1-5; TRBD1 matches 7 bases. The V segment lost 3 bases and the J segment 2 bases; nucleotides outside the gene matches: 7. CDR3 length: 16 amino acids. Looked up from germline, CDR1 is LNHDA and CDR2 is SQIVND (reference sequence). CDR3 in amino acids: CASSIDREGGNQPQHF. Partial CDR3 DNA: TGTGCCAGTAGTATCGACAGGGAGGGAGGCAATCAGCCC. Looking up the rest from reference TRBV19 and TRBJ1-5 gives the full variable domain: DGGITQSPKYLFRKEGQNVTLSCEQNLNHDAMYWYRQDPGQGLRLIYYSQIVNDFQKGDIAEGYSVSREKKESFPLTVTSAQKNPTAFYLCASSIDREGGNQPQHFGDGTRLSIL.

This clone was seen ten or more times. The CDR3 end is not reached by the read, which stops 3 residues before it; the germline J gene fills it in. The V call is TRBV11-2, the J call TRBJ2-1, with 7 bases lining up with TRBD1. Germline V gives CDR1 SGHAT, CDR2 FQNNGV. Trimming removed 7 bases from V and 5 bases from J; junction bases left unmatched: 11. This CDR3 is 15 amino acids long. CDR3 in amino acids: CASTLDGTANNEQFF. CDR3 bases read: TGTGCCAGCACCCTGGACGGGACAGCAAACAATGAG. The full variable domain, in which reference TRBV11-2 and TRBJ2-1 provide the parts outside the CDR3, is EAGVAQSPRYKIIEKRQSVAFWCNPISGHATLYWYQQILGQGPKLLIQFQNNGVVDDSQLPKDRFSAERLKGVDSTLKIQPAKLEDSAVYLCASTLDGTANNEQFFGPGTRLTVL.

This clone was recorded many times. The read comes to an end 3 residues before the CDR3 does, leaving the germline J gene to fill in the end. The chain links TRBV30 to TRBJ2-3, with 7 bases matching TRBD2. With V trimmed by 3 bases and J by 2 bases, 2 bases remained unmatched. Germline assignment: CDR1 GTSNPN and CDR2 SVGIG (reference sequence). CDR3 length: 13 residues. CDR3 DNA (partial): TGTGCCTGGAGCGGGGGGATCACAGATACG. As protein: CAWSGGITDT. The CDR3 in its entirety is CAWSGGITDTQYF.

Turning to this clone: From the germline J gene comes the end of the CDR3, since the read stops 3 residues before it. The chain couples TRBV19 to TRBJ2-3, with D possibly TRBD1 on 5 matching bases. The CDR3 sequence is 15 residues long. V lost 4 bases and J lost 6, with 17 bases in between. Germline CDR1 is LNHDA and CDR2 is SQIVND (reference sequence). The CDR3 sequence is CASSTDKGKGDTQYF. The covered CDR3 bases are TGTGCCAGTAGTACGGACAAAGGGAAAGGGGATACG.

In this sample, this clone turned up many times. Read coverage stops 3 residues before the CDR3 terminus; the germline J gene supplies the remainder. The V and J genes are TRBV14 and TRBJ2-1; the D is unclear. This CDR3 has 12 residues. The germline V gene encodes CDR1 SGHDN and CDR2 FVKESK. V was cut by 6 bases and J by 6 bases, with 9 bases left in between. Partial CDR3 DNA: TGTGCCAGCAGAGCCACAGCCAATGAG. Amino acid sequence: CASRATANE. The whole CDR3 protein is CASRATANEQFF.

This clone appeared many times. The read ends 3 residues shy of where the CDR3 ends; the end is completed using the germline J gene. J is TRBJ2-1 and V is TRBV2, with 8 bases lining up with TRBD2. J lost 7 bases, V lost 1 base, and 3 bases had no gene match. CDR3 size: 14 residues. Per the germline V gene, CDR1 is SNHLY and CDR2 is FYNNEI. CDR3 DNA, as far as it was read: TGTGCCAGCAGTGAAGACGGACTAGCAAATGAG. Its protein is CASSEDGLANE. The entire CDR3 protein is CASSEDGLANEQFF.

This clone came up a few times. The CDR3 goes on 3 residues after the read ends, and that part is filled in from the germline J gene. J is TRBJ2-5 and V is TRBV5-1; TRBD1 agrees at 7 bases. This CDR3 region has 17 residues. The J segment lost 5 bases and the V segment lost 4 bases, leaving 17 bases of the junction unmatched. The germline V gene encodes CDR1 SGHRS and CDR2 YFSETQ. The CDR3 region is CASSPSPTGRGAETQYF. The sequenced part of the CDR3 DNA is TGCGCCAGCAGCCCCTCACCGACAGGGCGTGGGGCGGAGACC.

About this clone: The read falls 3 residues short of the CDR3 end, and the missing part is taken from the germline J gene. The rearrangement links TRBV18 to TRBJ1-2; 11 nucleotides line up with TRBD1. V lost 4 bases to trimming and J lost 0 bases; unmatched junction nucleotides: 10. The length of the CDR3 is 18 residues. Germline V lookup: CDR1 KGHSH, CDR2 LQKENI. The CDR3 spells CASSQSGTGGRANYGYTF. The CDR3 bases that were read are TGTGCCAGCTCACAATCCGGGACAGGGGGAAGAGCTAACTATGGC.

This clone has at least ten counts. The observed sequence ends 3 residues before the CDR3 terminus, with the missing tail filled in from the germline J gene. The rearrangement links TRBV18 to TRBJ2-5; 7 bases line up with TRBD1. Germline CDR1 KGHSH, CDR2 LQKENI. The CDR3 totals 16 residues. V lost 4 bases, J lost 5 bases, and 13 bases stayed unmatched. The CDR3 region is CASSLSGTAFRETQYF. CDR3 bases read: TGTGCCAGCTCACTCTCCGGGACAGCCTTTCGCGAGACC.

This clone was detected a few times. Read coverage stops 3 residues before the CDR3 terminus; the germline J gene supplies the remainder. The chain employs TRBV18 and TRBJ1-2; 8 nucleotides align to TRBD1. The CDR3 sequence is 16 residues long. The germline V gene has CDR1 KGHSH and CDR2 LQKENI. The DNA read from the CDR3 is TGTGCCAGCACAGAGGACAGGGACCGTTCCCATACGGGC. Translated: CASTEDRDRSHTG. The full CDR3 is CASTEDRDRSHTGYTF.

This clone was seen only a few times. The missing CDR3 end, 3 residues past where the read stops, is filled in from the germline J gene. This rearrangement joins TRBV4-2 to TRBJ2-7; 9 nucleotides agree with TRBD2. Germline V gene sequence: CDR1 LGHNA, CDR2 YNFKEQ. V shed 0 bases and J 6 bases; nucleotides not matched to a gene: 6. This CDR3 comprises 15 residues. CDR3 DNA, as far as it was read: TGTGCCAGCAGCCAAGACCCCGCGGGAGGGGGCGAG. Translated: CASSQDPAGGGE. The entire CDR3 reads CASSQDPAGGGEQYF.

A note on this clone: The CDR3 goes on 3 residues after the read ends, and that part is filled in from the germline J gene. The V call is TRBV5-1, the J call TRBJ2-3, with TRBD2 matching over 12 bases. After removal of 3 bases from V and 0 bases from J, the junction contained 11 bases not matched to a gene. This CDR3 comprises 19 residues. Looked up from germline, CDR1 is SGHRS and CDR2 is YFSETQ. CDR3 loop: CASSSFPPGLAGSTDTQYF. CDR3 DNA, as far as it was read: TGCGCCAGCAGCTCCTTCCCTCCGGGACTAGCGGGTAGCACAGATACG.

CDR3 bases read: TGTGCCAGCTCCCGATCTACAGCTTTTTCCTACGAG. Amino acid sequence: CASSRSTAFSYE. The whole CDR3 region reads CASSRSTAFSYEQYF. This sequence joins TRBV18 and TRBJ2-7; D gene unclear. The missing CDR3 end, 3 residues past where the read stops, is filled in from the germline J gene. The CDR3 length is 15 residues. CDR1 and CDR2 from the germline V gene are KGHSH and LQKENI. Trimming took off 6 bases at V and 1 base at J, with 16 bases between the two ends.

This clone has only a few counts. The read terminates 3 residues ahead of where the CDR3 ends, so the germline J gene completes it. The chain links TRBV19 to TRBJ2-2; 8 bases fit TRBD1. Germline lookup yields CDR1 LNHDA and CDR2 SQIVND (reference sequence). The CDR3 is 15 amino acids. The V gene end was trimmed by 4 bases and the J gene end by 7 bases; junction bases not matched to a gene: 8. The sequenced CDR3 bases are TGTGCCAGTAGTACCCGGACAGGGTTTCACGGGGAG. This encodes CASSTRTGFHGE. The CDR3, in full, reads CASSTRTGFHGELFF. Combining the CDR3 with reference TRBV19 and TRBJ2-2 gives the whole variable domain DGGITQSPKYLFRKEGQNVTLSCEQNLNHDAMYWYRQDPGQGLRLIYYSQIVNDFQKGDIAEGYSVSREKKESFPLTVTSAQKNPTAFYLCASSTRTGFHGELFFGEGSRLTVL.

On this clone itself: The sequence runs out 3 residues before the end of the CDR3; the remainder is reconstructed from the germline J gene. V is TRBV2 and J is TRBJ2-3; 7 bases map to TRBD2. CDR3 length: 13 amino acids. V shed 9 bases and J 5 bases; nucleotides not matched to a gene: 8. Germline V CDR1 and CDR2: SNHLY, FYNNEI. CDR3 protein: CARRASGEDTQYF. The covered CDR3 bases are TGTGCCAGACGCGCTAGCGGTGAAGATACG.